Sequencing of this T cell receptor beta chain was carried out in a study of T cells after yellow fever vaccination. Study-wide results and caveats: Any FACS-sorted repertoire could hold abundant clonotypes that contaminate it from the bulk population.

The authors made TCR cDNA by 5'RACE template switching, adding a universal primer site and UMIs. TCRdb called the 5' RACE reads again in MiXCR, with one record for every CDR3 protein. The table lists 300,000 to 350,000 distinct CDR3 sequences, 3% to 4.5% of them singletons, with about 24% in the top ten. This clonotype was seen ten or more times. As yet, its antigen is unknown. There are 15 residues in the CDR3. J was trimmed by 0 bases and V by 3 bases; bases with no gene match: 2. Germline V gene data show CDR1 as SGHTA and CDR2 as FQGTGA. The chain is built from TRBV7-3 and TRBJ2-3, with 8 bases lining up with TRBD2. Sequencing was performed on PBMCs, taken 5 days after the yellow fever booster vaccination. This TCR was sampled from a man aged 18 to 29 who received the YFV17D yellow fever vaccine. As DNA, the CDR3 is TGTGCCAGCAGCTTTAGCGGGGCTAGCACAGATACGCAGTATTTT. Amino acids: CASSFSGASTDTQYF.